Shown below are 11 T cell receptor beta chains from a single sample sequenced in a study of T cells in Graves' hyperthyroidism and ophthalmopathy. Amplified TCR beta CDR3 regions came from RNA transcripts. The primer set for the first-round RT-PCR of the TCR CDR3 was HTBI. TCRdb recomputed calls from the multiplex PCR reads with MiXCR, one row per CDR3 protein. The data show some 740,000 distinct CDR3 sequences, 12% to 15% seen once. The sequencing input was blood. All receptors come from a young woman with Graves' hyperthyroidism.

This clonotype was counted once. CDR3 region: CATSRDWDRGTEAFF. The CDR3 DNA reads TGTGCCACCAGCAGAGATTGGGACAGGGGAACTGAAGCTTTCTTT. The chain uses TRBV15 and TRBJ1-1; TRBD1 matches 10 bases. This CDR3 comprises 15 residues. V gave up 0 bases and J gave up 5 bases; unmatched junction bases: 3. Germline assignment: CDR1 LNHNV and CDR2 YYDKDF (reference sequence).

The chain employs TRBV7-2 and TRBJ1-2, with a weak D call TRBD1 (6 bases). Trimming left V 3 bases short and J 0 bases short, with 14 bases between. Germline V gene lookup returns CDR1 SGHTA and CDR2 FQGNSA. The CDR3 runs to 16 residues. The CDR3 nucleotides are TGTGCCAGCAGCTTTTCAGGGGCCCTCCCTAACTATGGCTACACCTTC. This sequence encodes CASSFSGALPNYGYTF.

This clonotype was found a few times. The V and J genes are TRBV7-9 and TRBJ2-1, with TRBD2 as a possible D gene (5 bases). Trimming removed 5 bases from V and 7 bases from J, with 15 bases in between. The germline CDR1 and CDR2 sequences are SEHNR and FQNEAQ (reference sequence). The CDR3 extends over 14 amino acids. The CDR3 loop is CASSPGLALNEQFF. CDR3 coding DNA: TGTGCCAGCAGCCCCGGACTGGCCCTGAATGAGCAGTTCTTC.

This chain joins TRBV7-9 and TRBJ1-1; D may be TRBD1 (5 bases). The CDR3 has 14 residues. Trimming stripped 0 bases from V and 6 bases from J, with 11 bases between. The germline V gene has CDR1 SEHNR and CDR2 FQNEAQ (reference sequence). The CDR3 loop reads CASSLAAQGAEAFF. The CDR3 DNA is TGTGCCAGCAGCTTAGCCGCCCAGGGAGCTGAAGCTTTCTTT.

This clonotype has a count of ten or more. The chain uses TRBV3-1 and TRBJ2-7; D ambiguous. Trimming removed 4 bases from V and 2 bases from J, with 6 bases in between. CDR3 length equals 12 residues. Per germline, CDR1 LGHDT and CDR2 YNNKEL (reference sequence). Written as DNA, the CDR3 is TGTGCCAGCAGCCGGCTCCCCTACGAGCAGTACTTC. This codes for CASSRLPYEQYF.

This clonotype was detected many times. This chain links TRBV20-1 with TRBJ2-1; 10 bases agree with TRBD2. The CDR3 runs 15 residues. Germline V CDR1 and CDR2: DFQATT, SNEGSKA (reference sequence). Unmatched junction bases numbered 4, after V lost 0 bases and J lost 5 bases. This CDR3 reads CSARDATSGHNEQFF. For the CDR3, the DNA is TGCAGTGCTAGAGATGCGACTAGCGGGCACAATGAGCAGTTCTTC.

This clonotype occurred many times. The CDR3 is CASSFTGVEQFF. The DNA for the CDR3 is TGTGCCAGCAGTTTTACAGGGGTTGAGCAGTTCTTC. V usage is TRBV5-5 and J usage is TRBJ2-1, with TRBD1 matching over 7 bases. CDR1 and CDR2 from the germline V gene are SGHKS and YYEKEE (reference sequence). The CDR3 extends over 12 amino acids. Unmatched junction bases numbered 5, after V lost 5 bases and J lost 9 bases.

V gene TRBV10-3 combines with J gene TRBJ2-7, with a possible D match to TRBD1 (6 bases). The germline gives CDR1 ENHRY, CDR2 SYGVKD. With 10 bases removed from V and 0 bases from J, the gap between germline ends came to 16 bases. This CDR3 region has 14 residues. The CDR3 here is CATLRGPSSYEQYF. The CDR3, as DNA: TGTGCCACCCTCAGGGGTCCCAGCTCCTACGAGCAGTACTTC.

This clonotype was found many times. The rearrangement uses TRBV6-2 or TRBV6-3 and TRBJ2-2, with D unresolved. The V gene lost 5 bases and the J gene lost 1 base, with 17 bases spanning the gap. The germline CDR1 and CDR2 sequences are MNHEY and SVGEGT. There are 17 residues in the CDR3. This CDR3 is CASSLLIRTENTGELFF. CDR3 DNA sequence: TGTGCCAGCAGTCTTTTAATCCGTACCGAGAACACCGGGGAGCTGTTTTTT.

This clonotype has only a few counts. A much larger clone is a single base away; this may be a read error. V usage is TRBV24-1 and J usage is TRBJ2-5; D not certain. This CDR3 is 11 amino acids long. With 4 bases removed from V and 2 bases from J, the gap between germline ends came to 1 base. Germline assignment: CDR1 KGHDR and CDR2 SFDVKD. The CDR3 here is CATSEQETQYF. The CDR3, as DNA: TGTGCCACCAGTGAACAAGAGACCCAGTACTTC.

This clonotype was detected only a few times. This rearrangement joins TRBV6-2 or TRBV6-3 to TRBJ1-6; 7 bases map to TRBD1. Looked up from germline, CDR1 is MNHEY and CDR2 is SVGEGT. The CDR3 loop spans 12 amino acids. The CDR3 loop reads CTTHRGESPLHF. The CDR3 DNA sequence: TGTACCACCCACAGGGGTGAGTCACCCCTCCACTTT.